The present T cell receptor (beta chain) was sequenced within a study of TIL therapy for anti-PD-1-resistant metastatic lung cancer. Time point in this sample: pre-treatment sample, taken before nivolumab and TIL therapy. This CDR3 has 17 amino acids. V dropped 0 bases and J dropped 2 bases, with 17 bases sitting between them. Germline V gives CDR1 MDHEN, CDR2 SYDVKM. The immunoSEQ assay was v3. TCRdb's copy holds only in-frame clones and misses some; the assay was immunoSEQ multiplex PCR. The sample lists 57,000 or so clones, around 87% occurring once. The sequences come from blood, collected at baseline. The chain combines TRBV28 with TRBJ2-7, with D perhaps matching TRBD1 (6 bases). The source is a person aged 25 to 80 with non-small cell lung cancer. The CDR3 sequence: CASSLWFRAGETYEQYF. Written as DNA, the CDR3 is TGTGCCAGCAGTTTATGGTTCAGGGCAGGGGAAACCTACGAGCAGTACTTC.